The 28 T cell receptor beta chains below come from one sample, sequenced in a study of human versus mouse CDR3 diversity and MHC coevolution. Only in-frame clones appear in the TCRdb table, and some are missing; sequencing was by immunoSEQ multiplex PCR. Among 80,000 or so clones listed, around 93% were seen once. What was sequenced was naive CD4+ T cells from blood. Subset noted: CD45RO-negative CD62L-positive naive CD4 T cells. All receptors come from a person aged 25 to 75 in good health.

In its sample, this clone was seen a few times. CDR3 nucleotide sequence: TGTGCCAGCAGCTTGACAGGGGGCGTAGAGACCCAGTACTTC. Translating gives CASSLTGGVETQYF. The J gene is TRBJ2-5, the V gene TRBV7-3, with 10 bases identical to TRBD1. Looked up from germline, CDR1 is SGHTA and CDR2 is FQGTGA. This CDR3 has 14 residues. Germline trimming cut 3 bases from V and 4 bases from J; bases unmatched to any gene: 2.

The chain is built from TRBV7-2 and TRBJ2-3; TRBD2 agrees at 11 bases. Germline V gives CDR1 SGHTA, CDR2 FQGNSA. With V trimmed by 2 bases and J by 3 bases, 4 bases remained unmatched. CDR3 length: 16 residues. The CDR3 coding sequence is TGTGCCAGCAGCTTACCTCTAGCGGGAGGTACAGATACGCAGTATTTT. This encodes CASSLPLAGGTDTQYF.

The rearrangement links TRBV28 to TRBJ1-1; D unresolved. Germline-derived CDR1 and CDR2 are MDHEN and SYDVKM. V lost 7 bases and J 7 bases, leaving 7 bases between the germline ends. The CDR3 has 10 residues. In DNA form, the CDR3 reads TGTGCCAGCATATCGGGTGAAGCTTTCTTT. It translates to CASISGEAFF. Full variable domain (missing parts from reference TRBV28 and TRBJ1-1): DVKVTQSSRYLVKRTGEKVFLECVQDMDHENMFWYRQDPGLGLRLIYFSYDVKMKEKGDIPEGYSVSREKKERFSLILESASTNQTSMYLCASISGEAFFGQGTRLTVV.

Only one count was recorded for this clone. This sequence joins TRBV7-2 and TRBJ2-7; 10 nucleotides line up with TRBD2. This CDR3 has 15 residues. The germline V gene has CDR1 SGHTA and CDR2 FQGNSA. V shed 4 bases, J shed 0 bases, and the junction held 3 bases outside the gene matches. The CDR3 loop is CASSSSGRASYEQYF. As DNA, the CDR3 is TGTGCCAGCAGCTCCAGCGGGAGGGCCTCCTACGAGCAGTACTTC.

Here the CDR3 DNA reads TGTGCCAGCAGCTTGCAAGGGGGATCTGAAGCTTTCTTT. It is translated as CASSLQGGSEAFF. The J gene is TRBJ1-1, the V gene TRBV5-4; perhaps TRBD1 as D (6 bases). Germline V gene data show CDR1 as SGHNT and CDR2 as YYREEE (reference sequence). The CDR3 spans 13 residues. The V gene lost 1 base and the J gene lost 6 bases, with 10 bases spanning the gap. Using reference TRBV5-4 and TRBJ1-1 for the parts outside the CDR3, the full variable domain is ETGVTQSPTHLIKTRGQQVTLRCSSQSGHNTVSWYQQALGQGPQFIFQYYREEENGRGNFPPRFSGLQFPNYSSELNVNALELDDSALYLCASSLQGGSEAFFGQGTRLTVV.

The genes are TRBV18 and TRBJ1-1; perhaps TRBD1 as D (6 bases). This CDR3 region has 14 residues. Germline lookup yields CDR1 KGHSH and CDR2 LQKENI. The V gene lost 0 bases and the J gene lost 7 bases, with 12 bases spanning the gap. CDR3 amino acids: CASSPPTRGNEAFF. CDR3 in DNA: TGTGCCAGCTCACCACCGACCAGGGGAAATGAAGCTTTCTTT.

The rearrangement uses TRBV28 and TRBJ1-2, with 8 bases lining up with TRBD1. Germline V gene sequence: CDR1 MDHEN, CDR2 SYDVKM. The CDR3 sequence is 12 residues long. V was clipped by 7 bases and J by 6 bases; unmatched bases: 4. As DNA, the CDR3 is TGTGCCAGCACCTGGACAGGGAATGGCTACACCTTC. It is translated as CASTWTGNGYTF.

The genes are TRBV28 and TRBJ1-5; a weak D match, TRBD1 (6 bases). V was clipped by 4 bases and J by 14 bases, with 12 bases between them. The V gene's germline CDR1 is MDHEN and CDR2 SYDVKM. The length of the CDR3 is 11 residues. The CDR3 is CASSWGHGKHF. The DNA for the CDR3 is TGTGCCAGCAGTTGGGGACATGGAAAGCATTTT.

This chain uses TRBV5-4 with TRBJ1-1; possibly TRBD1 for D (6 bases). There are 12 residues in the CDR3. The germline CDR1 and CDR2 sequences are SGHNT and YYREEE (reference sequence). V shed 3 bases and J shed 10 bases, with 13 bases lying between them. Written as DNA, the CDR3 is TGTGCCAGCAGCTATCCCCAGGGGATAGCTTTCTTT. This gives the protein CASSYPQGIAFF. Together with reference TRBV5-4 and TRBJ1-1, the CDR3 gives the full variable domain: ETGVTQSPTHLIKTRGQQVTLRCSSQSGHNTVSWYQQALGQGPQFIFQYYREEENGRGNFPPRFSGLQFPNYSSELNVNALELDDSALYLCASSYPQGIAFFGQGTRLTVV.

The J gene is TRBJ1-6, the V gene TRBV7-9, with D hard to call. The V gene lost 4 bases and the J gene lost 7 bases, with 8 bases spanning the gap. CDR1 is SEHNR, CDR2 FQNEAQ, per germline (reference sequence). This CDR3 region has 13 residues. The CDR3 protein is CASSSSMNSPLHF. CDR3 sequence (DNA): TGTGCCAGCAGCTCCAGTATGAATTCACCCCTCCACTTT.

The rearrangement uses TRBV5-1 and TRBJ2-2; tentatively, D is TRBD1 (5 bases). CDR3 length: 16 residues. CDR1 SGHRS and CDR2 YFSETQ come from the germline V gene. V shed 0 bases and J shed 1 base, with 10 bases lying between them. In DNA form, the CDR3 reads TGCGCCAGCAGCTTGGCGCAGGGTCAGAACACCGGGGAGCTGTTTTTT. This codes for CASSLAQGQNTGELFF.

This clone appeared a single time. This rearrangement joins TRBV29-1 to TRBJ2-1; 8 bases match TRBD1. With V trimmed by 6 bases and J by 3 bases, 7 bases remained unmatched. CDR1 and CDR2 from the germline V gene are SQVTM and ANQGSEA. The CDR3 contains 14 residues. CDR3 residues: CSVAGQVLYNEQFF. The CDR3 nucleotides are TGCAGCGTCGCGGGACAGGTCCTCTACAATGAGCAGTTCTTC.

The CDR3 reads CASGSSSGSSYNEQFF. The DNA for the CDR3 is TGTGCTAGTGGTTCCTCTAGCGGGAGCTCCTACAATGAGCAGTTCTTC. The J gene is TRBJ2-1, the V gene TRBV12-5, with TRBD2 identical over 10 bases. Trimming cost V 4 bases and J 0 bases; bases outside gene matches: 3. This CDR3 spans 16 amino acids. The germline V gene encodes CDR1 LGHNT and CDR2 FRNRAP.

The chain links TRBV18 to TRBJ2-1, with TRBD1 matching 7 bases. Losses at the gene ends were 3 bases for V and 7 bases for J; bases not matched to a gene: 9. CDR3 length: 15 residues. Looked up from germline, CDR1 is KGHSH and CDR2 is LQKENI. CDR3 sequence: CASSPGVDRYNEQFF. DNA of the CDR3: TGTGCCAGCTCACCGGGAGTGGACAGGTATAATGAGCAGTTCTTC.

V gene TRBV7-2 combines with J gene TRBJ1-5, with unresolved D. Per the germline V gene, CDR1 is SGHTA and CDR2 is FQGNSA. CDR3 length: 14 amino acids. The germline V and J ends were trimmed by 2 bases and 1 base, with 6 bases remaining between them. The CDR3: CASSLSLSNQPQHF. The CDR3 DNA reads as TGTGCCAGCAGCTTATCCCTGAGCAATCAGCCCCAGCATTTT.

This sequence joins TRBV19 and TRBJ2-1; 11 bases agree with TRBD2. J gave up 9 bases and V 4 bases, and 8 bases lay outside the gene matches. There are 15 residues in the CDR3. Germline assignment: CDR1 LNHDA and CDR2 SQIVND (reference sequence). The CDR3 nucleotides are TGTGCCAGTAGTAGTCTAGCGGGGGGTGGGCTTGAGCAGTTCTTC. The encoded protein is CASSSLAGGGLEQFF.

This rearrangement joins TRBV28 to TRBJ2-7; 8 bases agree with TRBD2. Losses at the gene ends were 7 bases for V and 3 bases for J; bases not matched to a gene: 14. Per the germline V gene, CDR1 is MDHEN and CDR2 is SYDVKM. The CDR3 spans 16 residues. CDR3: CASTGTGGAEGYEQYF. For the CDR3, the DNA is TGTGCCAGCACCGGAACCGGGGGGGCAGAGGGCTACGAGCAGTACTTC.

CDR3 sequence (DNA): TGTGCCAGCAGTGGGAGGATCACGCAGACTATGAACACTGAAGCTTTCTTT. This sequence encodes CASSGRITQTMNTEAFF. The chain couples TRBV25-1 to TRBJ1-1, with D unresolved. The CDR3 has 17 amino acids. The germline CDR1 and CDR2 sequences are MGHDK and SYGVNS. V gave up 4 bases and J gave up 0 bases, with 18 bases separating them.

The CDR3 sequence: CASSAGRGSNQPQHF. The CDR3 nucleotides read TGTGCCAGCAGTGCTGGCAGGGGCAGCAATCAGCCCCAGCATTTT. The gene calls are TRBV2 and TRBJ1-5; possible D gene TRBD1, 6 bases. Germline CDR1 and CDR2: SNHLY and FYNNEI. The CDR3 runs 15 residues. V was trimmed by 4 bases and J by 1 base, leaving 11 bases between them.

The chain carries TRBV9 and TRBJ2-7, with 8 bases lining up with TRBD1. This CDR3 has 14 residues. V shed 3 bases and J 7 bases; nucleotides not matched to a gene: 9. CDR1 is SGDLS, CDR2 YYNGEE, per germline. The CDR3 sequence: CASSGLTTGEEQYF. CDR3 coding DNA: TGTGCCAGCAGCGGACTTACGACAGGGGAAGAGCAGTACTTC. The whole variable domain, filled in from reference TRBV9 and TRBJ2-7, reads DSGVTQTPKHLITATGQRVTLRCSPRSGDLSVYWYQQSLDQGLQFLIQYYNGEERAKGNILERFSAQQFPDLHSELNLSSLELGDSALYFCASSGLTTGEEQYFGPGTRLTVT.

J is TRBJ1-1 and V is TRBV4-1, with D hard to call. CDR1 and CDR2 (germline): MGHRA, YSYEKL. Trimming removed 1 base from V and 10 bases from J, with 19 bases in between. The CDR3 runs to 15 residues. This chain's CDR3 is CASSQVGESGSGAFF. Written as DNA, the CDR3 is TGCGCCAGCAGCCAAGTCGGGGAAAGTGGTAGCGGAGCTTTCTTT.

About this clone itself: One end of the junction is discordant with germline, which a read error may explain. This sample also contains other DNA sequences that code for the same CDR3. The V gene is TRBV7-6, the J gene TRBJ1-1; TRBD1 matches 7 bases. The CDR3 length is 16 residues. In germline, CDR1 is SGHVS, CDR2 FNYEAQ. This CDR3 is CASSHLGGNRNTEAFF. CDR3 nucleotides: TGCGCCAGCAGCCATTTAGGGGGCAATCGGAACACTGAAGCTTTCTTT.

The J gene is TRBJ2-4, the V gene TRBV11-2; D possibly corresponds to TRBD1 (6 bases). The V gene's germline CDR1 is SGHAT and CDR2 FQNNGV. The CDR3 is 14 amino acids. Deletions cut 2 bases from V and 7 bases from J, with 12 bases between. The CDR3 nucleotides read TGTGCCAGCAGCTTAAGCGGCAGGGGCAACATTCAGTACTTC. Protein sequence: CASSLSGRGNIQYF.

V usage is TRBV19 and J usage is TRBJ2-2; 11 bases agree with TRBD2. V shed 3 bases and J 4 bases; nucleotides not matched to a gene: 4. The germline gives CDR1 LNHDA, CDR2 SQIVND (reference sequence). The CDR3 loop spans 16 amino acids. CDR3 amino acids: CASSMGLAGGTGELFF. The CDR3 region has the DNA TGTGCCAGTAGTATGGGTCTAGCGGGAGGCACCGGGGAGCTGTTTTTT.

This chain joins TRBV27 and TRBJ1-4; TRBD1 is a possible D gene (6 bases). The CDR3 has 15 amino acids. CDR1 is MNHEY, CDR2 SMNVEV, per germline (reference sequence). Trimming took 6 bases from V and 0 from J, leaving 11 bases between them. In DNA form, the CDR3 reads TGTGCCAGCAGGCCCGGGACAACAACTAATGAAAAACTGTTTTTT. Protein product: CASRPGTTTNEKLFF.

This chain connects TRBV5-4 to TRBJ2-3, with TRBD2 matching 9 bases. The CDR3 loop spans 16 amino acids. V gave up 1 base and J gave up 1 base; unmatched junction bases: 4. Germline V lookup: CDR1 SGHNT, CDR2 YYREEE (reference sequence). The CDR3 sequence: CASSLRASGGTDTQYF. The CDR3 coding sequence is TGTGCCAGCAGCTTGCGAGCTAGCGGGGGCACAGATACGCAGTATTTT.

The V and J genes are TRBV5-4 and TRBJ2-2; TRBD1 might be the D (5 bases). V shed 4 bases and J shed 6 bases, with 13 bases lying between them. The CDR3 consists of 14 residues. Germline V gene data show CDR1 as SGHNT and CDR2 as YYREEE (reference sequence). The CDR3 region is CASSGQGQSGELFF. CDR3 nucleotide sequence: TGTGCCAGCAGCGGGCAGGGTCAATCCGGGGAGCTGTTTTTT.

This clone was detected a few times. The chain combines TRBV14 with TRBJ1-4; no clear D. From germline, CDR1 is SGHDN and CDR2 FVKESK. This CDR3 is 13 amino acids long. Trimming pared 1 base from V and 7 bases from J, leaving 7 bases between. This CDR3 is CASSQGAVEKLFF. DNA for the CDR3: TGTGCCAGCAGCCAAGGAGCGGTTGAAAAACTGTTTTTT.